These T cell receptor beta chains were read from a single sample in a study of cytomegalovirus exposure and HLA in healthy donors. Measured with immunoSEQ multiplex PCR; TCRdb has only the in-frame clones, and not every one. The sample lists about 110,000 clones, roughly three fifths occurring once. The sequencing sample was made of PBMCs. All receptors derive from a man aged 25-45 years in good health and CMV-seropositive. Each CDR3 is given with its conserved first and last residue.

V: TRBV5-1; CDR3: CASSLDPAGTNEQFF
V: TRBV2; CDR3: CASSEASSGVYNEQFF
V: TRBV2; CDR3: CASRVRQGETQYF
V: TRBV18; CDR3: CASSSTFDNPQYF
V: TRBV2; CDR3: CASRTGEIDYGYTF
V: TRBV30; CDR3: CACHGQGRETQYF
V: TRBV6-5; CDR3: CASSPHRGGDEQFF
V: TRBV6-1; CDR3: CASTKYSENYGYTF
V: TRBV14; CDR3: CASSHPVNTEAFF
V: TRBV2; CDR3: CASSEAIVGAYGYTF
V: TRBV15; CDR3: CATRPGGAYEQYF
V: TRBV19; CDR3: CASSLTSGVRNEQYF
V: TRBV6-1; CDR3: CASSVSAAEQYF
V: TRBV6-5; CDR3: CASREQGARETQYF
V: TRBV7-8; CDR3: CASSGPQGAGQETQYF
V: TRBV2; CDR3: CASRPTGFLYSNQPQHF
V: TRBV10-3; CDR3: CAISDYVADTQYF
V: TRBV6-1; CDR3: CASAPLLLMNTEAFF
V: TRBV10-3; CDR3: CATQGTGANVLTF
V: TRBV13; CDR3: CASEYSRGYEQYF
V: TRBV23-1; CDR3: CASSQSPQGNGYGYTF
V: TRBV2; CDR3: CASVGARGRNEQYF
V: TRBV18; CDR3: CASSPDRNYGYTF
V: TRBV19; CDR3: CASSIAMSGESTDTQYF
V: TRBV4-1; CDR3: CASGGANYEQYF
V: TRBV4-1; CDR3: CASSQAPLGQRNSPLHF
V: TRBV7-9; CDR3: CASSPGGPYRGTDTQYF
V: TRBV6-1; CDR3: CASRDRGGNEKLFF
V: TRBV7-2; CDR3: CASSWTAGGFEELFF
V: TRBV2; CDR3: CASSGTGGGELFF
V: TRBV6-1; CDR3: CASSEWAQDRGHEQYF
V: TRBV4-2; CDR3: CASSQERGGHYEQYF
V: TRBV2; CDR3: CASSEGGVYYEQYF
V: TRBV7-8; CDR3: CASSLLSVTGRQETQYF
V: TRBV5-4; CDR3: CASSLEGSLEKLFF
V: TRBV6-1; CDR3: CASSHMGQGNGYTF
V: TRBV5-4; CDR3: CASSLEGADTQYF
V: TRBV5-1; CDR3: CASSLTGGWETQYF
V: TRBV11-2; CDR3: CATIAGKTNEQFF
V: TRBV30; CDR3: CAWSPGGHEQYF
V: TRBV19; CDR3: CASSIWSQGATEAFF
V: TRBV21-1; CDR3: CASSASGFSYEQYF
V: TRBV10-3; CDR3: CAIGSGGDNEQFF
V: TRBV27; CDR3: CASRSITGLDQPQHF
V: TRBV19; CDR3: CASSTGQGAYEKLFF
V: TRBV9; CDR3: CASSAKAWQDHGYTF
V: TRBV27; CDR3: CASSSGLAGVGELFF
V: TRBV7-2; CDR3: CASSLAGVYNEQFF
V: TRBV5-4; CDR3: CASSLGGSSGQGTQYF
V: TRBV25-1; CDR3: CASSEYSGNGYTF
V: TRBV25-1; CDR3: CASSEPGPLSYNEQFF
V: TRBV27; CDR3: CASSPIQGAGGYTF
V: TRBV10-3; CDR3: CAISAPRGQGAMWSYEQYF
V: TRBV7-8; CDR3: CASSSPSGGVSEQYF
V: TRBV6-5; CDR3: CASSDSNYNQPQHF
V: TRBV5-1; CDR3: CASSFPQETQYF
V: TRBV6-1; CDR3: CATNRVEQFF
V: TRBV6-4; CDR3: CASSEAGGTGELFF
V: TRBV19; CDR3: CASSIVSGTGELFF
V: TRBV29-1; CDR3: CSVDPVNYGYTF